The 17 T cell receptor beta chains presented below share a single source sample, sequenced in a study of T-cell reconstitution after alpha-beta-depleted transplantation in children. Unique molecular identifiers were incorporated when the TCRbeta library was constructed. TCRdb re-called the PCR reads through MiXCR, storing one row per CDR3 protein. The sample consists of 200,000 or so distinct CDR3 sequences, about 6% of them appearing once. Here the sequenced sample was PBMCs, taken before TCRalphabeta/CD19-depleted stem cell transplant. These receptors all come from a girl under three years old with combined immunodeficiency, due to receive a stem cell transplant.

There are many counts of this clonotype. This chain uses TRBV20-1 with TRBJ2-1; tentative D call: TRBD2 (5 bases). In germline, CDR1 is DFQATT, CDR2 SNEGSKA (reference sequence). The ends were cut back, 1 base at V and 8 bases at J, with 9 bases in the middle. CDR3 length: 12 amino acids. The CDR3, as DNA: TGCAGTGCTAGAGGACGGACTGATGAGCAGTTCTTC. Amino acids: CSARGRTDEQFF.

The chain recombines TRBV7-9 with TRBJ1-1; 7 bases line up with TRBD1. This CDR3 has 12 residues. The junction had 1 base not matched to a gene; V was cut back by 3 bases and J by 6 bases. Germline V gene lookup returns CDR1 SEHNR and CDR2 FQNEAQ (reference sequence). The CDR3 region has the DNA TGTGCCAGCAGCTTGGGACAGCCTGAAGCTTTCTTT. Its protein is CASSLGQPEAFF.

This clonotype was recorded at least ten times. This chain links TRBV7-3 with TRBJ2-1; D is uncertain. CDR3 length: 14 amino acids. V lost 2 bases, J lost 6 bases, and 11 bases lay in between. The germline gives CDR1 SGHTA, CDR2 FQGTGA. CDR3 sequence reads: CASSLGLGRNEQFF. CDR3 bases: TGTGCCAGCAGCTTAGGTCTAGGTCGCAATGAGCAGTTCTTC. The whole variable domain, filled in from reference TRBV7-3 and TRBJ2-1, reads GAGVSQTPSNKVTEKGKYVELRCDPISGHTALYWYRQSLGQGPEFLIYFQGTGAADDSGLPNDRFFAVRPEGSVSTLKIQRTERGDSAVYLCASSLGLGRNEQFFGPGTRLTVL.

The V gene is TRBV12-3 or TRBV12-4, the J gene TRBJ1-2, with D hard to call. This CDR3 region has 10 residues. The V gene lost 10 bases and the J gene lost 7 bases, with 10 bases spanning the gap. The CDR3 sequence is CANRGFGYTF. The CDR3 nucleotides are TGTGCCAACCGTGGATTTGGCTACACCTTC.

This clonotype appeared many times. The V call is TRBV20-1, the J call TRBJ2-7; no clear D. Germline V gene lookup returns CDR1 DFQATT and CDR2 SNEGSKA (reference sequence). The V and J ends lost 3 bases and 6 bases respectively, with 6 bases between them. The CDR3 runs 10 residues. The CDR3 is CSASSFEQYF. Written as DNA, the CDR3 is TGCAGTGCTAGTTCATTCGAGCAGTACTTC.

Many counts were recorded for this clonotype. V usage is TRBV12-3 or TRBV12-4 and J usage is TRBJ2-1; 8 bases match TRBD2. The CDR3 totals 16 residues. J lost 7 bases, V lost 6 bases, and 14 bases had no gene match. The chain's CDR3 is CASRPSPGGKFNEQFF. The CDR3, as DNA: TGTGCCAGCAGACCCTCGCCGGGGGGGAAGTTTAATGAGCAGTTCTTC.

The chain uses TRBV20-1 and TRBJ1-1; D not resolved. V shed 7 bases and J shed 5 bases, with 11 bases lying between them. Germline V lookup: CDR1 DFQATT, CDR2 SNEGSKA (reference sequence). The CDR3 length is 11 residues. This chain's CDR3 is CSVSQLTEAFF. The CDR3 DNA is TGCAGTGTGAGCCAGTTGACTGAAGCTTTCTTT.

About this clonotype itself: One base separates it from a far larger clone, so it is likely a read error. This chain links TRBV28 with TRBJ1-1; D is undetermined. The CDR3 contains 11 residues. The germline V gene has CDR1 MDHEN and CDR2 SYDVKM. With 7 bases removed from V and 1 base from J, the gap between germline ends came to 4 bases. The CDR3 sequence is CASTPNTEAFF. As DNA, the CDR3 is TGTGCCAGCACTCCGAACACTGAAGCTTTCTTT. The full variable domain, completed using reference TRBV28 and TRBJ1-1, is DVKVTQSSRYLVKRTGEKVFLECVQDMDHENMFWYRQDPGLGLRLIYFSYDVKMKEKGDIPEGYSVSREKKERFSLILESASTNQTSMYLCASTPNTEAFFGQGTRLTVV.

A single count supports this clonotype. A clone one base away is much larger, so this may be a read error. This chain joins TRBV20-1 and TRBJ2-3; no firm D call. This CDR3 has 13 amino acids. Trimming cost V 7 bases and J 4 bases, with 15 bases left between them. The germline gives CDR1 DFQATT, CDR2 SNEGSKA (reference sequence). The CDR3, as DNA: TGCAGTGATAATAATGTAGACCCAGATACGCAGTATTTT. Encoded protein: CSDNNVDPDTQYF.

This clonotype was observed at least ten times. The V call is TRBV20-1, the J call TRBJ2-7, with D perhaps matching TRBD1 (6 bases). The CDR3 is 14 amino acids. The germline CDR1 and CDR2 sequences are DFQATT and SNEGSKA (reference sequence). V lost 2 bases and J 2 bases, leaving 13 bases between the germline ends. In DNA form, the CDR3 reads TGCAGTGCTAGATCCAGGGGTGGTACCTACGAGCAGTACTTC. This codes for CSARSRGGTYEQYF.

There are many counts of this clonotype. This sequence joins TRBV12-3 or TRBV12-4 and TRBJ1-1, with D perhaps matching TRBD1 (5 bases). The V end was cut by 5 bases, the J end by 5 bases, with 15 bases between. This CDR3 region has 14 residues. CDR3 DNA: TGTGCCAGCAGTAAAGGGGTTGGGTCGACTGAAGCTTTCTTT. Translation: CASSKGVGSTEAFF.

In its sample, this clonotype was seen many times. This chain joins TRBV9 and TRBJ2-1, with a possible D match to TRBD2 (7 bases). Trimming shortened V by 3 bases and J by 2 bases, and 12 bases separated the two germline ends. This CDR3 contains 15 residues. Germline V gene sequence: CDR1 SGDLS, CDR2 YYNGEE. DNA for the CDR3: TGTGCCAGCAGCGGGGGGGGGCTCCCCTACAATGAGCAGTTCTTC. Translated: CASSGGGLPYNEQFF.

There are a few counts of this clonotype. The chain joins TRBV4-1 to TRBJ2-7; 9 bases align to TRBD2. The V and J ends lost 4 bases and 2 bases, in that order; junction bases with no gene match: 6. Germline CDR1 MGHRA, CDR2 YSYEKL. This CDR3 has 15 residues. The CDR3 sequence: CASSLSGGPAYEQYF. CDR3 sequence (DNA): TGCGCCAGCAGCCTCAGCGGGGGGCCCGCCTACGAGCAGTACTTC.

Ten or more counts support this clonotype. J is TRBJ2-7 and V is TRBV11-3, with D possibly called TRBD1 or TRBD2 (5 bases each). V gave up 0 bases and J gave up 3 bases, with 12 bases separating them. Germline assignment: CDR1 SGHNT and CDR2 YENEEA. This CDR3 is built from 15 residues. CDR3 coding DNA: TGTGCCAGCAGCTTAGATCGGGGCTTTTACTACGAGCAGTACTTC. It codes for CASSLDRGFYYEQYF.

This clonotype has ten or more counts. The chain couples TRBV7-3 to TRBJ1-6; D is undetermined. Deletions cut 0 bases from V and 0 bases from J, with 12 bases between. The CDR3 has 18 amino acids. Germline V gene lookup returns CDR1 SGHTA and CDR2 FQGTGA. The CDR3 loop is CASSLTASRSSYNSPLHF. Written as DNA, the CDR3 is TGTGCCAGCAGCTTAACCGCCTCACGGAGCTCCTATAATTCACCCCTCCACTTT.

At least ten counts were recorded for this clonotype. This chain joins TRBV20-1 and TRBJ2-3; 7 nucleotides line up with TRBD1. Germline V lookup: CDR1 DFQATT, CDR2 SNEGSKA (reference sequence). The CDR3 runs 15 residues. V shed 1 base and J 1 base; nucleotides not matched to a gene: 5. The CDR3 coding sequence is TGCAGTGCTAGAGTTGGTGACAGGGGCACAGATACGCAGTATTTT. Translated, it gives CSARVGDRGTDTQYF.

This clonotype was detected ten times or more. The chain joins TRBV2 to TRBJ2-1; D not certain. CDR1 SNHLY and CDR2 FYNNEI come from the germline V gene. Deletions cut 4 bases from V and 0 bases from J, with 10 bases between. The CDR3 extends over 15 amino acids. CDR3 region: CASSVTRSSYNEQFF. The CDR3 region has the DNA TGTGCCAGCAGTGTCACGCGGAGCTCCTACAATGAGCAGTTCTTC. Drawing the rest from reference TRBV2 and TRBJ2-1, the complete variable domain is EPEVTQTPSHQVTQMGQEVILRCVPISNHLYFYWYRQILGQKVEFLVSFYNNEISEKSEIFDDQFSVERPDGSNFTLKIRSTKLEDSAMYFCASSVTRSSYNEQFFGPGTRLTVL.